Listed here is a single T cell receptor (beta chain). Its antigen is currently unknown. It was via CD45RO/CCR7/CD25/CD127/CD95/CD27 that CD4+ naive, central memory, regulatory and stem cell-like memory cells were sorted. Every isolated RNA sample was fully reverse transcribed, so sequencing captured expressed TCRB transcripts. This table comes from immunoSEQ multiplex PCR, and its TCRdb copy is limited to in-frame clones, with some not included. The data show nearly 700,000 clones, roughly an eighth seen once. This sample was taken from a study of beta chain features in type 1 diabetes. Regarding the study as a whole: TCRB CDR3s were moderately but significantly shorter in Type 1 diabetes patients in all four CD4+ subsets. For TCRB rearrangement, an influence of HLA type remained unresolved here. Compared with healthy donors, patients appeared to share more similar naive, central memory and regulatory TCRB repertoires.

V lost 6 bases and J lost 2; bases outside the gene matches: 4. The germline V gene has CDR1 SNHLY and CDR2 FYNNEI. This CDR3 has 13 amino acids. The sequenced sample consisted of naive CD4+ T cells from blood. This chain uses TRBV2 with TRBJ2-7; TRBD1 agrees at 7 bases. This sequence was found in a man younger than 30 with type 1 diabetes. CDR3 DNA sequence: TGTGCCAGCAGGCCCGGGACAGCCTACGAGCAGTACTTC. Translation: CASRPGTAYEQYF.